This passage covers 9 T cell receptor beta chains from one sample sequenced in a study of T cells in Graves' hyperthyroidism and ophthalmopathy. RNA transcripts provided the source from which TCR beta CDR3 regions were amplified. With the HTBI primer set, the TCR CDR3 went through a first round of RT-PCR. TCRdb analysed the multiplex PCR reads with MiXCR anew, one entry per CDR3 protein. The profile shows 480,000 or so distinct CDR3 sequences, roughly 45% of them singletons. Material for sequencing was peripheral blood or thyroid tissue (not recorded which). Receptors originate from an adult woman with Graves' disease, either hyperthyroidism or ophthalmopathy (not recorded which).

This clonotype appeared many times. The chain has TRBV7-2 and TRBJ1-1, with 7 nucleotides matching TRBD1. CDR1 and CDR2 from the germline V gene are SGHTA and FQGNSA. The CDR3 consists of 15 residues. V lost 2 bases to trimming and J lost 2 bases; unmatched junction nucleotides: 5. CDR3 region: CASSLNRGGNTEAFF. The CDR3, as DNA: TGTGCCAGCAGCTTAAACAGGGGAGGAAACACTGAAGCTTTCTTT.

This clonotype was detected ten times or more. The rearrangement uses TRBV12-3 or TRBV12-4 and TRBJ2-7, with TRBD2 identical over 11 bases. This CDR3 spans 15 amino acids. The V segment lost 7 bases and the J segment 1 base; nucleotides outside the gene matches: 6. CDR3 in DNA: TGTGCCAGCATTGTCACTAGCGGGGGATCCTACGAGCAGTACTTC. Translation: CASIVTSGGSYEQYF.

The chain is built from TRBV20-1 and TRBJ1-2, with TRBD1 matching 7 bases. The CDR3 extends over 15 amino acids. The germline CDR1 and CDR2 sequences are DFQATT and SNEGSKA (reference sequence). V lost 0 bases, J lost 4 bases, and 8 bases stayed unmatched. The CDR3 loop is CSARDDSDRVYGYTF. CDR3 in DNA: TGCAGTGCTAGAGATGATTCCGACAGGGTCTATGGCTACACCTTC.

This clonotype was recorded a few times. The CDR3: CASSGQGGHGYTF. The CDR3 DNA reads as TGTGCCAGCAGCGGACAGGGTGGTCATGGCTACACCTTC. V and J are TRBV25-1 and TRBJ1-2; 8 bases map to TRBD1. The J segment lost 6 bases and the V segment lost 6 bases, leaving 6 bases of the junction unmatched. The CDR3 sequence is 13 residues long. CDR1 and CDR2 from the germline V gene are MGHDK and SYGVNS.

The chain links TRBV7-9 to TRBJ2-5; 12 positions agree with TRBD2. V gave up 5 bases and J gave up 5 bases; unmatched junction bases: 27. The CDR3 consists of 22 residues. Germline values: CDR1 SEHNR, CDR2 FQNEAQ (reference sequence). The chain's CDR3 is CASSLPGLAGGPLAGGLETQYF. CDR3 sequence (DNA): TGTGCCAGCAGCCTCCCTGGGCTAGCGGGAGGTCCCCTAGCGGGAGGGCTTGAGACCCAGTACTTC.

This sequence joins TRBV10-3 and TRBJ2-5; 11 bases are shared with TRBD1. V shed 7 bases and J 5 bases; nucleotides not matched to a gene: 9. Germline lookup yields CDR1 ENHRY and CDR2 SYGVKD. This CDR3 comprises 15 residues. Here the CDR3 DNA reads TGTGCCATCACTAGGACAGGGGGCATGAGCGAGACCCAGTACTTC. Amino acid sequence: CAITRTGGMSETQYF.

Only a few counts were recorded for this clonotype. The chain employs TRBV9 and TRBJ2-5; 12 bases map to TRBD2. The length of the CDR3 is 16 residues. V trimming: 3 bases; J trimming: 4 bases; junction bases outside the gene matches: 7. Germline CDR1 is SGDLS and CDR2 is YYNGEE. The CDR3 reads CASSETMTSGRETQYF. CDR3 bases: TGTGCCAGCAGCGAGACCATGACTAGCGGGAGAGAGACCCAGTACTTC.

This rearrangement joins TRBV4-1 to TRBJ1-2, with a weak D call TRBD1 (6 bases). The CDR3 runs to 14 residues. V lost 0 bases, J lost 7 bases, and 12 bases lay in between. Per the germline V gene, CDR1 is MGHRA and CDR2 is YSYEKL. The CDR3 spells CASSQDMGALGYTF. CDR3 bases: TGCGCCAGCAGCCAAGATATGGGGGCGCTTGGCTACACCTTC.

This clonotype was seen a few times. A read error may be the cause here, since a much bigger clone is one base away. The chain employs TRBV7-2 and TRBJ2-2, with D uncertain. Germline V gene data show CDR1 as SGHTA and CDR2 as FQGNSA. The CDR3 length is 15 residues. Deletions cut 4 bases from V and 6 bases from J, with 15 bases between. The CDR3 region has the DNA TGTGCCAGCAGCTGGGCTCAGACAAACGCCGGGGAGCTGTTTTTT. It codes for CASSWAQTNAGELFF.